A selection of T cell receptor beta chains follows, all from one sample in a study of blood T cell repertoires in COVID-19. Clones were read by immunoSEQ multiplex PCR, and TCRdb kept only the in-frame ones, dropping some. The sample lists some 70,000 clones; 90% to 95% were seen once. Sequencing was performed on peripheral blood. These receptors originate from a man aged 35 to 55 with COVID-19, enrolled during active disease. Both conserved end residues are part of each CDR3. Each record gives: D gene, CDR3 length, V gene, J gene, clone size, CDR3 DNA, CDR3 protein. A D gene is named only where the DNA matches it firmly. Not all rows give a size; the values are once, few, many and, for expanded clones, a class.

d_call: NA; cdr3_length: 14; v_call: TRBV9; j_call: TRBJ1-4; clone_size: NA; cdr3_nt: TGTGCCAGCAGCAAGACAGGAGACATTGAAAAACTGTTTTTT; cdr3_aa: CASSKTGDIEKLFF
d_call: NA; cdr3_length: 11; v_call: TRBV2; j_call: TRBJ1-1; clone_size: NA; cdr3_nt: TGTGCCAGCAGTGAGGGCAGAGAAGCTTTCTTT; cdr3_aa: CASSEGREAFF
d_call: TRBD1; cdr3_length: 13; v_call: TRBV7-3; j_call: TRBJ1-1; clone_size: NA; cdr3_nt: TGTGCCAGCAGCTCCGGGACAGGAGGGGAGGCTTTCTTT; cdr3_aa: CASSSGTGGEAFF
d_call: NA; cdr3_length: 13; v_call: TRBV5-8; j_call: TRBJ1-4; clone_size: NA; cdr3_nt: TGTGCCAGCAGCTTGGGGAGGGTTGAAAAACTGTTTTTT; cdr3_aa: CASSLGRVEKLFF
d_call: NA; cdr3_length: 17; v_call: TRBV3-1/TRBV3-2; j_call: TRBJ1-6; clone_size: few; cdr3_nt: TGTGCCAGCAGCCTTTCAACAGGGTATGTGGTAAGATCACCCCTCCACTTT; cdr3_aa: CASSLSTGYVVRSPLHF
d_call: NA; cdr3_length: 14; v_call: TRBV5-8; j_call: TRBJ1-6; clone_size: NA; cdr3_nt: TGTGCCAGCAGGCGGGCCGTTACAAGATCACCCCTCCACTTT; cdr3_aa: CASRRAVTRSPLHF
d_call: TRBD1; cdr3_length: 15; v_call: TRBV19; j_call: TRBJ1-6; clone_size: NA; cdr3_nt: TGTGCCAGTGGGCCGGGACAGGGATCCCCTTCACCCCTCCACTTT; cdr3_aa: CASGPGQGSPSPLHF
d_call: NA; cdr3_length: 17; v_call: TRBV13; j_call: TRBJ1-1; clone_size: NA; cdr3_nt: TGTGCCAGCAGCTTAACGGCAGGGGACGGGGTAGGGACTGAAGCTTTCTTT; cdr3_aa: CASSLTAGDGVGTEAFF
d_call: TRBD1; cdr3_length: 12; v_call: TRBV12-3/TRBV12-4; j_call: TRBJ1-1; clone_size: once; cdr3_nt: TGTGCCAGCAGGATAGGGACAGCTAAAGCTTTCTTT; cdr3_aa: CASRIGTAKAFF
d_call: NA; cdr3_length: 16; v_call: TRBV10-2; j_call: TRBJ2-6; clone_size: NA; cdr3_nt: TGCGCCAGCAGTGAAATGGGGGCGCCTGGGGCCAACGTCCTGACTTTC; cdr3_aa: CASSEMGAPGANVLTF
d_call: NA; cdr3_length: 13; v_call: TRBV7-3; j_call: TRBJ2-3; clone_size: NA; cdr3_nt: TGTGCCAGCAGTTTACAGGGTGCAGATACGCAGTATTTT; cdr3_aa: CASSLQGADTQYF
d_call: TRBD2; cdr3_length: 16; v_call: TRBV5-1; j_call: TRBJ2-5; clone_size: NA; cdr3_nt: TGCGCCAGCAGCCTCCAACTAGCGGGGGGACAAGAGACCCAGTACTTC; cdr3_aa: CASSLQLAGGQETQYF
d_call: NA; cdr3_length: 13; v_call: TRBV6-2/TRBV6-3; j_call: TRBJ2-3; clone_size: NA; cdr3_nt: TGTGCCAGCAACCCCCAGAACACAGATACGCAGTATTTT; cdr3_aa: CASNPQNTDTQYF
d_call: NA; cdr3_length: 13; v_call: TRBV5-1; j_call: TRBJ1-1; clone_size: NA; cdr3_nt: TGCGCCAGCAGCTTGGACCCGGGTCTGGAAGCTTTCTTT; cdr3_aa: CASSLDPGLEAFF
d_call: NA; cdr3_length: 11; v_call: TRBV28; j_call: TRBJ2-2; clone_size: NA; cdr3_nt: TGTGCCAGCTTTGACTTTGGGGAGCTGTTTTTT; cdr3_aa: CASFDFGELFF
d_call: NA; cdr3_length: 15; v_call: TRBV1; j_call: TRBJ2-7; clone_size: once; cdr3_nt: TGCACCAGCAGCCAAGGACAGCCTCCCTTTGGCGAGCAGTACTTC; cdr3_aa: CTSSQGQPPFGEQYF
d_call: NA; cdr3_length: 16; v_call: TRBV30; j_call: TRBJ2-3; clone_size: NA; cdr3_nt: TGTGCCTGGAACCTAGGCCTAGGCGGGGCGACAGATACGCAGTATTTT; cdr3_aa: CAWNLGLGGATDTQYF
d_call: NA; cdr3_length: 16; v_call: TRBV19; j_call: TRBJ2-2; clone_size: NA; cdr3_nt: TGTGCCAGTAGTAATGGGGCGACCTACTACACCGGGGAGCTGTTTTTT; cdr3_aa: CASSNGATYYTGELFF